Described below is a single T cell receptor (beta chain) sequence and its context. This sample is drawn from a study of blood T cell repertoires in COVID-19. Study-wide background: Both acute and convalescent COVID-19 samples were obtained from the United States, Italy and Spain. The analysed material was cDNA or gDNA that came from T cells, B-cell-depleted T cells, or PBMCs.

The germline V and J ends were trimmed by 7 bases and 4 bases, with 13 bases remaining between them. Per the germline V gene, CDR1 is MDHEN and CDR2 is SYDVKM. The CDR3 consists of 13 residues. Generated by immunoSEQ multiplex PCR, the TCRdb table keeps only in-frame clones and is missing some. The table lists approximately 250,000 clones, roughly nine tenths of them singletons, with about 8.6% in the top ten. J is TRBJ2-5 and V is TRBV28; possible D gene TRBD2, 7 bases. The sequenced sample consisted of peripheral blood. This sequence originates from a middle-aged man with active or convalescent COVID-19. The CDR3, as DNA: TGTGCCAGCACCTTGGGGGGGCGAGAGACCCAGTACTTC. Translation: CASTLGGRETQYF.